A single sample gave rise to the 17 T cell receptor beta chains below, sequenced in a study of CD4 T cells in relation to SARS-CoV-2 and coronaviruses (dated by TCRdb to the early 2020s). Library preparation used the immunoSEQ multiplex PCR assay. TCRdb re-hosts the immuneACCESS table, in-frame sequences only. Its copies lack some clones; in the studies checked, an unresolved V gene accounts for under half of them, and the cause for the rest is not known. This sample gives approximately 20,000 clones in total; about 80% of them show up just once. In total, the top ten clones hold 15% to 18% of the sample. No antigen is known for these receptors. CD4+ T cells from unexposed donors were collected before the COVID-19 pandemic (2011-2018). Following 10 days of culture, the EasySep CD4+ T cell isolation kit was used to isolate CD4+ T cells. Sequenced input: CD4+ T cells from PBMCs, cultured in vitro. The receptor set was obtained from a human donor in good health.

The gene calls are TRBV9 and TRBJ2-3; 12 bases are a match to TRBD2. The CDR3 has 17 amino acids. After removal of 1 base from V and 0 bases from J, the junction contained 3 bases not matched to a gene. Germline V CDR1 and CDR2: SGDLS, YYNGEE. Here the CDR3 DNA reads TGTGCCAGCAGCGTAAGGACTAGCGGGACTAGCACAGATACGCAGTATTTT. Encoded protein: CASSVRTSGTSTDTQYF.

This sequence joins TRBV2 and TRBJ1-1, with a weak D call TRBD1 (5 bases). V was cut by 5 bases and J by 7 bases, with 11 bases left in between. This CDR3 is built from 12 residues. In germline, CDR1 is SNHLY, CDR2 FYNNEI. This CDR3 reads CASSTLTDEAFF. Here the CDR3 DNA reads TGTGCCAGCAGTACCTTGACAGATGAAGCTTTCTTT.

The V call is TRBV18, the J call TRBJ1-4; D may be TRBD1 (5 bases). Germline lookup yields CDR1 KGHSH and CDR2 LQKENI. V was cut by 4 bases and J by 0 bases, with 15 bases left in between. The CDR3 contains 17 residues. The CDR3 sequence is CASSQGQGASTNEKLFF. CDR3 DNA: TGTGCCAGCTCACAGGGTCAGGGCGCGTCAACTAATGAAAAACTGTTTTTT.

This clone turned up a few times. The chain recombines TRBV18 with TRBJ2-7; TRBD2 might be the D (5 bases). V was cut by 2 bases and J by 3 bases, with 11 bases left in between. The germline V gene has CDR1 KGHSH and CDR2 LQKENI. This CDR3 is built from 14 residues. The CDR3, as DNA: TGTGCCAGCTCACCAAGGATAGAGGGCTACGAGCAGTACTTC. It is translated as CASSPRIEGYEQYF.

A few counts support this clone. The chain couples TRBV5-1 to TRBJ1-5; D is possibly TRBD1 (6 bases). The CDR3 spans 14 residues. Trimming removed 4 bases at V and 2 bases at J, with 10 bases between. The germline V gene encodes CDR1 SGHRS and CDR2 YFSETQ. For the CDR3, the DNA is TGCGCCAGCAGCCAGGGGAGCGGCAATCAGCCCCAGCATTTT. Its translation: CASSQGSGNQPQHF.

V and J are TRBV9 and TRBJ2-5; D tentatively reads TRBD1 or TRBD2 (5 bases each). Germline V CDR1 and CDR2: SGDLS, YYNGEE. Trimming pared 4 bases from V and 0 bases from J, leaving 13 bases between. There are 15 residues in the CDR3. The CDR3 sequence: CASSPRDGYQETQYF. The DNA for the CDR3 is TGTGCCAGCAGCCCTCGGGACGGATACCAAGAGACCCAGTACTTC.

J is TRBJ2-4 and V is TRBV15; 12 bases line up with TRBD2. Trimming at V came to 8 bases and at J to 6 bases, leaving 20 bases not matched to a gene. The CDR3 covers 19 residues. Germline V gene lookup returns CDR1 LNHNV and CDR2 YYDKDF (reference sequence). The CDR3 DNA reads as TGTGCCACCCAAGACAGGGGAAACGGACTAGCGGGATGGAGAAACATTCAGTACTTC. It translates to CATQDRGNGLAGWRNIQYF.

The genes are TRBV19 and TRBJ2-1; D may be TRBD1 (6 bases). Per germline, CDR1 LNHDA and CDR2 SQIVND (reference sequence). Trimming removed 3 bases at V and 9 bases at J, with 15 bases between. The CDR3 totals 14 residues. The CDR3 coding sequence is TGTGCCAGTAGTATCCTAAAACAGGGTTTTGAGCAGTTCTTC. Translating it yields CASSILKQGFEQFF.

V is TRBV11-3 and J is TRBJ2-5, with D perhaps matching TRBD2 (5 bases). The CDR3 is 16 amino acids. Germline V gene data show CDR1 as SGHNT and CDR2 as YENEEA. The V gene lost 1 base and the J gene lost 0 bases, with 12 bases spanning the gap. The CDR3 nucleotides read TGTGCCAGCAGCTTAGCGGACTTATGGTACCAAGAGACCCAGTACTTC. Protein: CASSLADLWYQETQYF.

This rearrangement joins TRBV18 to TRBJ2-7; 11 nucleotides align to TRBD1. The ends lost 2 bases at V and 5 bases at J; junction bases unmatched: 5. This CDR3 spans 15 amino acids. Germline V CDR1 and CDR2: KGHSH, LQKENI. The CDR3 sequence: CASSPLGTGGDEQYF. DNA of the CDR3: TGTGCCAGCTCACCATTAGGGACAGGGGGTGACGAGCAGTACTTC.

The V gene is TRBV5-1, the J gene TRBJ2-7; a weak D match, TRBD2 (6 bases). The CDR3 consists of 13 residues. V was trimmed by 5 bases and J by 2 bases, leaving 11 bases between them. The germline CDR1 and CDR2 sequences are SGHRS and YFSETQ. In nucleotides, the CDR3 is TGCGCCAGCAGGGTAGCGGCTACCTACGAGCAGTACTTC. Translated: CASRVAATYEQYF.

The J gene is TRBJ2-2, the V gene TRBV5-6; a weak D match, TRBD2 (5 bases). Germline CDR1 SGHDT, CDR2 YYEEEE. V was trimmed by 2 bases and J by 4 bases, leaving 12 bases between them. The CDR3 is made up of 15 amino acids. The CDR3 nucleotides read TGTGCCAGCAGCTTCTTGGGAGTTAGCACCGGGGAGCTGTTTTTT. Protein product: CASSFLGVSTGELFF.

The chain couples TRBV6-2 or TRBV6-3 to TRBJ2-3, with no clear D. Trimming took off 0 bases at V and 6 bases at J, with 22 bases between the two ends. This CDR3 contains 18 residues. Germline loops: CDR1 MNHEY, CDR2 SVGEGT. Here the CDR3 reads CASSYSTAPSPHTDTQYF. The CDR3, as DNA: TGTGCCAGCAGTTACTCGACGGCCCCCTCACCCCACACCGATACGCAGTATTTT.

This rearrangement joins TRBV19 to TRBJ2-7; 7 bases align to TRBD1. This CDR3 has 16 amino acids. V trimming: 1 base; J trimming: 1 base; junction bases outside the gene matches: 7. CDR1 and CDR2 from the germline V gene are LNHDA and SQIVND (reference sequence). The CDR3 sequence: CASSIGRTGKSYEQYF. In nucleotides, the CDR3 is TGTGCCAGTAGTATAGGTCGGACAGGCAAATCCTACGAGCAGTACTTC.

The chain employs TRBV19 and TRBJ2-1; 14 nucleotides match TRBD2. The CDR3 is 16 residues long. The ends lost 3 bases at V and 7 bases at J; junction bases unmatched: 5. Germline-derived CDR1 and CDR2 are LNHDA and SQIVND (reference sequence). The CDR3 region is CASSMPGTSGRNEQFF. In DNA form, the CDR3 reads TGTGCCAGTAGTATGCCCGGGACTAGCGGGAGAAATGAGCAGTTCTTC.

The chain is built from TRBV5-5 and TRBJ2-6; D gene unclear. The CDR3 is made up of 15 amino acids. Germline loops: CDR1 SGHKS, CDR2 YYEKEE (reference sequence). Trimming took 1 base from V and 2 from J, leaving 7 bases between them. In nucleotides, the CDR3 is TGTGCCAGCAGCTTGAGGATTCCTGGGGCCAACGTCCTGACTTTC. It encodes CASSLRIPGANVLTF.

This chain links TRBV12-5 with TRBJ2-1, with TRBD2 matching over 12 bases. The CDR3 totals 15 residues. Germline values: CDR1 LGHNT, CDR2 FRNRAP. V shed 1 base, J shed 9 bases, and the junction held 4 bases outside the gene matches. The CDR3 loop is CASGLGLAGAGEQFF. CDR3 DNA sequence: TGTGCTAGTGGTTTGGGACTAGCGGGAGCGGGTGAGCAGTTCTTC.